Below, 27 T cell receptor beta chains from the same sample are listed, as sequenced in a study of T cell responses to AZD1222 COVID-19 vaccine. Sequenced by immunoSEQ multiplex PCR; TCRdb stores in-frame clones only, minus some. The sample includes about 94,000 clones, around 87% seen only once; the top ten take 12%. The sequences come from peripheral blood, collected 28 days after the second AZD1222 dose. The receptor source for this set is an adult who received the AZD1222 COVID-19 vaccine.

The rearrangement uses TRBV18 and TRBJ2-5; tentative D call: TRBD2 (6 bases). The CDR3 is made up of 14 amino acids. The V end was cut by 5 bases, the J end by 5 bases, with 15 bases between. Germline loops: CDR1 KGHSH, CDR2 LQKENI. CDR3 region: CASSAGLLGETQYF. For the CDR3, the DNA is TGTGCCAGCTCAGCGGGACTTCTGGGGGAGACCCAGTACTTC.

The genes are TRBV12-3 or TRBV12-4 and TRBJ2-3; D remains ambiguous. This CDR3 contains 13 residues. V lost 3 bases and J lost 6, with 10 bases in between. The CDR3 spells CASSLRQMDTQYF. DNA for the CDR3: TGTGCCAGCAGTTTGCGGCAGATGGATACGCAGTATTTT.

The chain has TRBV2 and TRBJ1-3; D gene unclear. V was trimmed by 3 bases and J by 0 bases, leaving 9 bases between them. CDR3 size: 15 residues. Germline CDR1 reads SNHLY; CDR2 reads FYNNEI. CDR3 region: CASSDQVSSGNTIYF. DNA of the CDR3: TGTGCCAGCAGTGATCAGGTCAGCTCTGGAAACACCATATATTTT.

This sequence joins TRBV10-2 and TRBJ1-1; D remains unclear. With 6 bases removed from V and 0 bases from J, the gap between germline ends came to 11 bases. Germline assignment: CDR1 WSHSY and CDR2 SAAADI. The CDR3 totals 14 residues. CDR3 region: CASRWNTMNTEAFF. The CDR3, as DNA: TGCGCCAGCAGATGGAATACCATGAACACTGAAGCTTTCTTT.

CDR3: CASSTPEPNAEQYF. Written as DNA, the CDR3 is TGTGCCAGTAGTACCCCGGAACCCAACGCGGAGCAGTACTTC. J is TRBJ2-7 and V is TRBV19; D remains ambiguous. The CDR3 is 14 amino acids. Germline lookup yields CDR1 LNHDA and CDR2 SQIVND (reference sequence). V was shortened by 4 bases and J by 7 bases, with 17 bases between the two germline ends. The variable domain in full, with the rest retrieved from reference TRBV19 and TRBJ2-7, is DGGITQSPKYLFRKEGQNVTLSCEQNLNHDAMYWYRQDPGQGLRLIYYSQIVNDFQKGDIAEGYSVSREKKESFPLTVTSAQKNPTAFYLCASSTPEPNAEQYFGPGTRLTVT.

The chain couples TRBV2 to TRBJ1-1; D is unresolved. Per germline, CDR1 SNHLY and CDR2 FYNNEI. V lost 6 bases and J lost 2, with 13 bases in between. There are 14 residues in the CDR3. The CDR3 loop is CASSRAGYNTEAFF. CDR3 coding DNA: TGTGCCAGCAGCCGTGCGGGATATAACACTGAAGCTTTCTTT.

The V and J genes are TRBV5-1 and TRBJ2-5, with D perhaps matching TRBD1 or TRBD2 (5 bases each). Germline CDR1 is SGHRS and CDR2 is YFSETQ. The CDR3 is 15 residues long. V gave up 4 bases and J gave up 4 bases, with 17 bases separating them. DNA of the CDR3: TGCGCCAGCAGCACAACGGGACGATCCGGAGAGACCCAGTACTTC. Translation gives CASSTTGRSGETQYF.

The chain employs TRBV20-1 and TRBJ2-5; unclear D gene. Germline-derived CDR1 and CDR2 are DFQATT and SNEGSKA (reference sequence). Trimming pared 3 bases from V and 5 bases from J, leaving 16 bases between. CDR3 length: 14 residues. For the CDR3, the DNA is TGCAGTGCTAGTAGGGTCTATTTAGGGGAGACCCAGTACTTC. Translation gives CSASRVYLGETQYF.

The CDR3 here is CASSFPMRSGELFF. The CDR3 nucleotides read TGTGCCAGCAGCTTTCCGATGAGGTCCGGGGAGCTGTTTTTT. The chain links TRBV7-9 to TRBJ2-2; D ambiguous. This CDR3 comprises 14 residues. V was cut by 3 bases and J by 6 bases, with 11 bases left in between. CDR1 and CDR2 from the germline V gene are SEHNR and FQNEAQ (reference sequence).

The table lists this clone with a count of one. V is TRBV9 and J is TRBJ2-1; D unresolved. The CDR3 is 13 residues long. V shed 0 bases and J shed 8 bases, with 9 bases lying between them. Germline CDR1 reads SGDLS; CDR2 reads YYNGEE. This CDR3 is CASSVGRLDEQFF. DNA of the CDR3: TGTGCCAGCAGCGTAGGTCGTTTGGATGAGCAGTTCTTC.

V gene TRBV11-3 combines with J gene TRBJ2-4; D is ambiguous. The V and J ends lost 2 bases and 7 bases respectively, with 9 bases between them. Germline loops: CDR1 SGHNT, CDR2 YENEEA. This CDR3 spans 13 amino acids. The CDR3: CASSLNQDNIQYF. In DNA form, the CDR3 reads TGTGCCAGCAGCTTAAACCAGGATAACATTCAGTACTTC.

The rearrangement uses TRBV2 and TRBJ2-3, with unresolved D. The germline CDR1 and CDR2 sequences are SNHLY and FYNNEI. V was trimmed by 7 bases and J by 1 base, leaving 9 bases between them. This CDR3 region has 13 residues. For the CDR3, the DNA is TGTGCCAGCAACGGTTTACGCACAGATACGCAGTATTTT. Its translation: CASNGLRTDTQYF.

This chain joins TRBV6-5 and TRBJ2-1; D is undetermined. The CDR3 consists of 13 residues. Looked up from germline, CDR1 is MNHEY and CDR2 is SVGAGI. Between the trimmed V and J ends, which lost 7 bases and 2 bases, there was a span of 9 bases. The CDR3 DNA follows: TGTGCCAGCACTCCCAGTCCCTACAATGAGCAGTTCTTC. Translation gives CASTPSPYNEQFF.

The CDR3 is CASSQDGQGAWGNTEAFF. DNA of the CDR3: TGCGCCAGCAGCCAAGATGGACAGGGGGCTTGGGGGAACACTGAAGCTTTCTTT. The V gene is TRBV4-3, the J gene TRBJ1-1; the match to TRBD1 covers 11 bases. The CDR3 is 18 residues long. Trimming removed 0 bases from V and 1 base from J; junction bases left unmatched: 7. The germline gives CDR1 LGHNA, CDR2 YSLEER.

This clone was counted a single time. The chain recombines TRBV10-2 with TRBJ1-3, with TRBD1 identical over 7 bases. V was pared by 10 bases and J by 0 bases, with 6 bases of the junction left unmatched. Germline V gene lookup returns CDR1 WSHSY and CDR2 SAAADI. The CDR3 runs to 14 residues. CDR3 nucleotides: TGCGCCACAGGACAGGACGCCTCTGGAAACACCATATATTTT. This sequence encodes CATGQDASGNTIYF.

This sequence joins TRBV5-8 and TRBJ2-7; maybe TRBD1 (5 bases). V was shortened by 0 bases and J by 2 bases, with 12 bases between the two germline ends. CDR1 SGHTS and CDR2 YDEGEE come from the germline V gene. There are 15 residues in the CDR3. CDR3 sequence reads: CASSLVGVGPYEQYF. CDR3 bases: TGTGCCAGCAGCTTGGTAGGGGTCGGGCCCTACGAGCAGTACTTC.

This chain connects TRBV5-6 to TRBJ1-2; the match to TRBD1 covers 10 bases. CDR3 size: 16 residues. J lost 0 bases, V lost 2 bases, and 4 bases had no gene match. CDR1 is SGHDT, CDR2 YYEEEE, per germline. CDR3 residues: CASSLGTGAANYGYTF. The CDR3 DNA sequence: TGTGCCAGCAGCTTAGGGACAGGGGCAGCTAACTATGGCTACACCTTC.

The chain employs TRBV29-1 and TRBJ2-3, with D perhaps given as TRBD1 or TRBD2 (5 bases each). Looked up from germline, CDR1 is SQVTM and CDR2 is ANQGSEA. Between the trimmed V and J ends, which lost 4 bases and 1 base, there was a span of 18 bases. This CDR3 is 16 amino acids long. The DNA of the CDR3 is TGCAGCGTTGTCACAGGCTGGAGGCCGGGCACAGATACGCAGTATTTT. Translated: CSVVTGWRPGTDTQYF.

The chain recombines TRBV6-5 with TRBJ2-7; 10 bases line up with TRBD2. The V and J ends lost 4 bases and 2 bases, in that order; junction bases with no gene match: 5. The CDR3 is made up of 15 amino acids. From germline, CDR1 is MNHEY and CDR2 SVGAGI. The CDR3 sequence is CASSSSGRAPYEQYF. Written as DNA, the CDR3 is TGTGCCAGCAGTTCAAGCGGGAGGGCCCCCTACGAGCAGTACTTC.

This sequence joins TRBV30 and TRBJ1-3; perhaps TRBD1 as D (5 bases). Germline values: CDR1 GTSNPN, CDR2 SVGIG (reference sequence). Trimming shortened V by 7 bases and J by 2 bases, and 12 bases separated the two germline ends. CDR3 length equals 13 residues. The CDR3 DNA is TGTGCCTCCCAGGGCAGCACTGGAAACACCATATATTTT. Translation gives CASQGSTGNTIYF. Combining the CDR3 with reference TRBV30 and TRBJ1-3 gives the whole variable domain SQTIHQWPATLVQPVGSPLSLECTVEGTSNPNLYWYRQAAGRGLQLLFYSVGIGQISSEVPQNLSASRPQDRQFILSSKKLLLSDSGFYLCASQGSTGNTIYFGEGSWLTVV.

The rearrangement joins TRBV25-1 to TRBJ1-1, with 7 bases aligning to TRBD1. Germline V lookup: CDR1 MGHDK, CDR2 SYGVNS. The CDR3 totals 13 residues. V gave up 0 bases and J gave up 9 bases; unmatched junction bases: 4. As DNA, the CDR3 is TGTGCCAGCAGTGAATACACAGGGGAGAAAGCTTTCTTT. Translation: CASSEYTGEKAFF. Looking up the rest from reference TRBV25-1 and TRBJ1-1 gives the full variable domain: EADIYQTPRYLVIGTGKKITLECSQTMGHDKMYWYQQDPGMELHLIHYSYGVNSTEKGDLSSESTVSRIRTEHFPLTLESARPSHTSQYLCASSEYTGEKAFFGQGTRLTVV.

In its sample, this clone was seen a few times. The chain links TRBV7-9 to TRBJ2-1; a weak D match, TRBD1 (6 bases). With 8 bases removed from V and 2 bases from J, the gap between germline ends came to 13 bases. This CDR3 region has 14 residues. Per the germline V gene, CDR1 is SEHNR and CDR2 is FQNEAQ (reference sequence). Here the CDR3 DNA reads TGTGCCAGCTCCCCCGGGACACCCTACAATGAGCAGTTCTTC. Amino acids: CASSPGTPYNEQFF.

The chain employs TRBV30 and TRBJ1-1; D gene ambiguous. This CDR3 is 13 amino acids long. Germline V gene sequence: CDR1 GTSNPN, CDR2 SVGIG (reference sequence). The V gene lost 1 base and the J gene lost 2 bases, with 8 bases spanning the gap. CDR3 sequence reads: CAWSAHRNTEAFF. The CDR3 DNA follows: TGTGCCTGGAGTGCCCACAGAAACACTGAAGCTTTCTTT. The complete variable domain, with remaining parts taken from reference TRBV30 and TRBJ1-1, reads SQTIHQWPATLVQPVGSPLSLECTVEGTSNPNLYWYRQAAGRGLQLLFYSVGIGQISSEVPQNLSASRPQDRQFILSSKKLLLSDSGFYLCAWSAHRNTEAFFGQGTRLTVV.

The rearrangement uses TRBV20-1 and TRBJ2-7; 10 nucleotides match TRBD1. Germline values: CDR1 DFQATT, CDR2 SNEGSKA (reference sequence). The CDR3 is 13 residues long. Trimming took 6 bases from V and 6 from J; bases not matched to a gene: 8. CDR3 sequence: CSASGTGVAEQYF. The CDR3 DNA reads as TGCAGTGCCAGTGGGACAGGGGTTGCCGAGCAGTACTTC.

The V call is TRBV7-9, the J call TRBJ2-1; no clear D. Trimming stripped 5 bases from V and 0 bases from J, with 5 bases between. CDR1 is SEHNR and CDR2 is FQNEAQ in the germline V gene (reference sequence). CDR3 length: 13 amino acids. The CDR3 nucleotides are TGTGCCAGCAGCCCAAGCTCCTACAATGAGCAGTTCTTC. This encodes CASSPSSYNEQFF.

This clone has a single count. The V gene is TRBV5-4, the J gene TRBJ2-7; 14 bases map to TRBD2. Germline V gene lookup returns CDR1 SGHNT and CDR2 YYREEE (reference sequence). CDR3 length equals 15 residues. Trimming at V came to 4 bases and at J to 6 bases, leaving 6 bases not matched to a gene. The CDR3 DNA reads TGTGCCAGCAGCCTAGGGACTAGCGGGAGCGGCGAGCAGTACTTC. It encodes CASSLGTSGSGEQYF.

V gene TRBV28 combines with J gene TRBJ1-4, with TRBD1 matching 8 bases. The CDR3 spans 14 residues. V shed 3 bases and J 8 bases; nucleotides not matched to a gene: 5. Per germline, CDR1 MDHEN and CDR2 SYDVKM. CDR3 region: CASSLVRGREKLFF. In nucleotides, the CDR3 is TGTGCCAGCAGTTTGGTCAGGGGGCGAGAAAAACTGTTTTTT.